This T cell receptor beta chain was sequenced in a study of cytomegalovirus exposure and HLA in healthy donors. Study findings and constraints: Among the sequence variants, a highly shared cluster was likely an artifact of sequencing. Analyses of presence/absence relied on an assumption of roughly uniform sequencing depth across donors. The authors later found TCR association rates varying by HLA locus, with DRB1 most and HLA-C fewest.

The PCR used 60 Vbeta and 13 Jbeta primers. Libraries were prepared by immunoSEQ multiplex PCR; TCRdb keeps only in-frame clonotypes and omits some of them. The table includes 65,000 to 75,000 clones, around 76% detected once. Trimming removed 5 bases from V and 1 base from J; junction bases left unmatched: 11. The CDR3 runs 17 residues. From germline, CDR1 is SGHTA and CDR2 FQGTGA. In the case of this clone: Its antigen is not known.

The receptor's source is a man over 45 in good health and CMV-seronegative. Source material: PBMCs. The chain has TRBV7-3 and TRBJ1-1, with 9 bases fitting TRBD1. CDR3 protein: CASSIGQGSRWNTEAFF. Written as DNA, the CDR3 is TGTGCCAGCAGCATCGGACAGGGGTCCCGATGGAACACTGAAGCTTTCTTT.